Listed below are T cell receptor beta chains from one sample, sequenced in a study of beta chain features in type 1 diabetes. This table comes from immunoSEQ multiplex PCR, and its TCRdb copy is limited to in-frame clones, with some not included. The top ten hold roughly 1.3% of the sample, which has some 220,000 clones, roughly a tenth seen once. The sequencing sample was made of central memory CD4+ T cells from blood. These receptors all come from a young man in good health. CDR3s include the opening cysteine and the closing phenylalanine or tryptophan. The D gene is left open where the match is weak. Clone size is given for some rows only: seen once, a few or many times, or a class if the clone is expanded.

j_call clone_size d_call cdr3_length v_call cdr3_nt cdr3_aa
TRBJ2-1 many . 17 TRBV10-3 TGTGCCATCAGTGAGAGGGGTAGCGGCCACTCCTACAATGAGCAGTTCTTC CAISERGSGHSYNEQFF
TRBJ2-7 few . 12 TRBV10-3 TGTGCCATCAGTGCGGAGACCTACGAGCAGTACTTC CAISAETYEQYF
TRBJ1-5 few . 14 TRBV27 TGTGCCAGCAGTTCGGGGCGTTCCAATCAGCCCCAGCATTTT CASSSGRSNQPQHF
TRBJ1-1 . TRBD1 13 TRBV9 TGTGCCAGCGCCAGGGACAGGGGAACTGAAGCTTTCTTT CASARDRGTEAFF
TRBJ1-5 few . 14 TRBV2 TGTGCCAGCAGTGAGGGGTTGGAGGGACAGCCCCAGCATTTT CASSEGLEGQPQHF
TRBJ2-1 . TRBD2 15 TRBV7-9 TGTGCCAGCAGCTTTACTAGCGATTTGAACAATGAGCAGTTCTTC CASSFTSDLNNEQFF
TRBJ2-3 . TRBD2 17 TRBV7-2 TGTGCCAGCAGCTTAGCGTGGGTAGCGGGAGTCTCAGATACGCAGTATTTT CASSLAWVAGVSDTQYF
TRBJ2-7 . . 13 TRBV18 TGTGCCAGCTCACGTTCACCGGCCTACGAGCAGTACTTC CASSRSPAYEQYF
TRBJ2-1 . TRBD2 20 TRBV29-1 TGCAGCGCCGCTGGGAGCAGGGGGCCTTCTAGCGGGAGGGGTAACAATGAGCAGTTCTTC CSAAGSRGPSSGRGNNEQFF
TRBJ2-1 few . 16 TRBV6-1 TGTGCCAGCAGTGAAGCGCGGAACGCGGTGTCTTATGAGCAGTTCTTC CASSEARNAVSYEQFF
TRBJ2-3 . . 15 TRBV7-2 TGTGCCAGCAGCAACAGGGTCACCAGGACAGATACGCAGTATTTT CASSNRVTRTDTQYF
TRBJ2-5 . TRBD2 16 TRBV7-9 TGTGCCAGCAGCCTGGGACTAGCGGGAGGACAAGAGACCCAGTACTTC CASSLGLAGGQETQYF
TRBJ2-3 many TRBD1 12 TRBV7-7 TGTGCCAGCAGCCCAGACAGGGTCACGCAGTATTTT CASSPDRVTQYF